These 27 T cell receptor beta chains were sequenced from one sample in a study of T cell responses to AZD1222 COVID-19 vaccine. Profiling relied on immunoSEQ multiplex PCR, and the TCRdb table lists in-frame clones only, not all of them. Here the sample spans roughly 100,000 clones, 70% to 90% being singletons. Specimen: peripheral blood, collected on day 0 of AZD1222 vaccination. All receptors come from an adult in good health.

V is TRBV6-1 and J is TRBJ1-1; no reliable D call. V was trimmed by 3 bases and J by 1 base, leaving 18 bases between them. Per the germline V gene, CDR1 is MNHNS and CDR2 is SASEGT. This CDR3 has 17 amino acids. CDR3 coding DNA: TGTGCCAGCAGTGAGCTTCCTCTTCGGTCGGCGAACACTGAAGCTTTCTTT. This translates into CASSELPLRSANTEAFF.

Here the CDR3 reads CASGRASSNQPQHF. The DNA for the CDR3 is TGTGCCAGCGGCAGGGCTAGTAGCAATCAGCCCCAGCATTTT. The chain carries TRBV6-5 and TRBJ1-5, with D possibly matching TRBD1 (5 bases). The CDR3 is made up of 14 amino acids. Germline CDR1 MNHEY, CDR2 SVGAGI. V gave up 8 bases and J gave up 0 bases, with 11 bases separating them.

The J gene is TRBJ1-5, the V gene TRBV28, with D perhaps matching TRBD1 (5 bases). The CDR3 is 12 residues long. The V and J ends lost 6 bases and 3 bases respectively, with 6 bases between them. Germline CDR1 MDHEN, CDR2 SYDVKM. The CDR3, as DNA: TGTGCCAGCAGGGGGCCCAATCAGCCCCAGCATTTT. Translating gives CASRGPNQPQHF.

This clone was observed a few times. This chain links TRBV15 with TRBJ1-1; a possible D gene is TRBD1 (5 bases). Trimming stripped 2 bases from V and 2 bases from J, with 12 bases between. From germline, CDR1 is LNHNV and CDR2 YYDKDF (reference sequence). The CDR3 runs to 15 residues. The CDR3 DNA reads TGTGCCACCAGCAGAACCGGGGGGATTAACACTGAAGCTTTCTTT. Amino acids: CATSRTGGINTEAFF.

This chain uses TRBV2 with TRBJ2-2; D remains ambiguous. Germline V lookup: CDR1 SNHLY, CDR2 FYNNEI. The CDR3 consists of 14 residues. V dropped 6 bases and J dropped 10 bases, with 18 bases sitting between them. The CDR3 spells CASSRIMSLVELFF. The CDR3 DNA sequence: TGTGCCAGCAGCAGAATTATGAGCCTCGTGGAGCTGTTTTTT.

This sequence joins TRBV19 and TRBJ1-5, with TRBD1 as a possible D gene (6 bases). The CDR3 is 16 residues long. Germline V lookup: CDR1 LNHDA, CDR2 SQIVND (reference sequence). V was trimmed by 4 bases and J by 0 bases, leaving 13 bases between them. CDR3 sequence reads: CASSTRTENSNQPQHF. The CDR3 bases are TGTGCCAGTAGTACCCGGACAGAGAATAGCAATCAGCCCCAGCATTTT.

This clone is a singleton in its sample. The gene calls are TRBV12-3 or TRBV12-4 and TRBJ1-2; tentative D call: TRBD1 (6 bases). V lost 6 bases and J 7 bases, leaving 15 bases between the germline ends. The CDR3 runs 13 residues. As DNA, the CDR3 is TGTGCCAGCAGCCGGGACATCGTTAGTGGCTACACCTTC. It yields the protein CASSRDIVSGYTF.

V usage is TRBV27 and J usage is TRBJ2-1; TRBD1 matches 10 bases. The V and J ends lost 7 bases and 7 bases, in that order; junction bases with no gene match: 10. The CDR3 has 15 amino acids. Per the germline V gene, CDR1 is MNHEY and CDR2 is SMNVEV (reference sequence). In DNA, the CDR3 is TGTGCCAGCACTGTCGGGACAGGGGCGGGGAATGAGCAGTTCTTC. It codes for CASTVGTGAGNEQFF.

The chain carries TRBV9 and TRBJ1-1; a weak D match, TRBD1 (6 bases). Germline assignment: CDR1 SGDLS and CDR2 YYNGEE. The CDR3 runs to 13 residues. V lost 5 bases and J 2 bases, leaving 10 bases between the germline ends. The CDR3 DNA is TGTGCCAGCAGTGGAGGGGGTAACACTGAAGCTTTCTTT. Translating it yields CASSGGGNTEAFF. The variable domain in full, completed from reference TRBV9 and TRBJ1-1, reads DSGVTQTPKHLITATGQRVTLRCSPRSGDLSVYWYQQSLDQGLQFLIQYYNGEERAKGNILERFSAQQFPDLHSELNLSSLELGDSALYFCASSGGGNTEAFFGQGTRLTVV.

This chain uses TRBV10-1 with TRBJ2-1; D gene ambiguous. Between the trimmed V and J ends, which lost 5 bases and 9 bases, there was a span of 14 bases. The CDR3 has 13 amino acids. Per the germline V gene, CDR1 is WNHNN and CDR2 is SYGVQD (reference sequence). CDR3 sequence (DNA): TGCGCCAGCAGTAAGACCCCTTTGGTTGAGCAGTTCTTC. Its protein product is CASSKTPLVEQFF.

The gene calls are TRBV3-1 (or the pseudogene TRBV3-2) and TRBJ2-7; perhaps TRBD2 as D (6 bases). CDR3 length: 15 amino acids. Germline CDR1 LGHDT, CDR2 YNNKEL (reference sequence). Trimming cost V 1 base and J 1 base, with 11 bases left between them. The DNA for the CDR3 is TGTGCCAGCAGCCAAGTCGGGACTTCTTCCTACGAGCAGTACTTC. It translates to CASSQVGTSSYEQYF.

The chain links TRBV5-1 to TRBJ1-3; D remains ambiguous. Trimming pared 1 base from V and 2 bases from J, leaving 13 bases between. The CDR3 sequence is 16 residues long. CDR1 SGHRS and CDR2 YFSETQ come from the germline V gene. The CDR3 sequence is CASSLLGLTPGNTIYF. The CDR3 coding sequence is TGCGCCAGCAGCTTGTTAGGCCTCACACCTGGAAACACCATATATTTT.

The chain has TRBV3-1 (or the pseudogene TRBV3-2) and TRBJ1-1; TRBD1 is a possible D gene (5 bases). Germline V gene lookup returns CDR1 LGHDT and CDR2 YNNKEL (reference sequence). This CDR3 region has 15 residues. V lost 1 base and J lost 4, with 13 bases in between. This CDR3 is CASSQAGHRGTEAFF. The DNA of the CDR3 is TGTGCCAGCAGCCAAGCGGGGCATCGGGGCACTGAAGCTTTCTTT.

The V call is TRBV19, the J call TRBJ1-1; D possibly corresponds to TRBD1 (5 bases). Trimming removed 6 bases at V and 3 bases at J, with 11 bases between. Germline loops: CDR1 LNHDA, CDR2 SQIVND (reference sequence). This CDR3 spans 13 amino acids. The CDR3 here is CASSQSGDTEAFF. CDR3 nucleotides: TGTGCCAGTAGCCAGTCGGGGGACACTGAAGCTTTCTTT.

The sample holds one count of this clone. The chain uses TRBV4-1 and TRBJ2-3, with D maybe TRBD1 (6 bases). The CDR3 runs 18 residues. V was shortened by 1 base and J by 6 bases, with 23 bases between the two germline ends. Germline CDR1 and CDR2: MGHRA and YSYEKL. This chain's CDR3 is CASSQVGWDITTSDTQYF. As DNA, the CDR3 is TGCGCCAGCAGCCAAGTGGGGTGGGACATAACTACCTCGGATACGCAGTATTTT.

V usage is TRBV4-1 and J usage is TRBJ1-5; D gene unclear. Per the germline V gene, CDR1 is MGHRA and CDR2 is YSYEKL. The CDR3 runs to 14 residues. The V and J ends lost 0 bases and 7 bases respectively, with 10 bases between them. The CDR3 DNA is TGCGCCAGCAGCCAAGACGGTCTTTTCCAGCCCCAGCATTTT. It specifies CASSQDGLFQPQHF.

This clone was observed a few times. CDR3 sequence reads: CASSIGRENTEAFF. The CDR3 bases are TGTGCCAGTAGTATAGGTCGGGAGAACACTGAAGCTTTCTTT. The chain carries TRBV19 and TRBJ1-1; D ambiguous. CDR1 is LNHDA, CDR2 SQIVND, per germline (reference sequence). V dropped 1 base and J dropped 1 base, with 7 bases sitting between them. This CDR3 is 14 amino acids long.

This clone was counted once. The chain's CDR3 is CAGQSVGERTIYF. CDR3 sequence (DNA): TGTGCCGGCCAAAGTGTCGGGGAACGCACCATATATTTT. The rearrangement joins TRBV6-5 to TRBJ1-3; no firm D call. Germline CDR1 and CDR2: MNHEY and SVGAGI. This CDR3 region has 13 residues. V lost 11 bases to trimming and J lost 9 bases, with 20 bases between them.

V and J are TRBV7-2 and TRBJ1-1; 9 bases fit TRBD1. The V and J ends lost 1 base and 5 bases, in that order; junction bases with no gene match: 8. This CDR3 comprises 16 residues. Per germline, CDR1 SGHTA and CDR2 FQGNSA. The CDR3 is CASSLVGTGSFTEAFF. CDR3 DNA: TGTGCCAGCAGCTTAGTCGGGACAGGGAGTTTTACTGAAGCTTTCTTT.

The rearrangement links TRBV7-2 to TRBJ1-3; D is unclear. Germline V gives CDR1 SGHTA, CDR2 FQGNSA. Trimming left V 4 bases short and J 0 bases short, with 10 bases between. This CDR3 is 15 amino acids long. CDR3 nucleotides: TGTGCCAGCAGCTCCAGATTACACTCTGGAAACACCATATATTTT. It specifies CASSSRLHSGNTIYF. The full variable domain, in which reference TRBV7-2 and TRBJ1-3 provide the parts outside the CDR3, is GAGVSQSPSNKVTEKGKDVELRCDPISGHTALYWYRQSLGQGLEFLIYFQGNSAPDKSGLPSDRFSAERTGGSVSTLTIQRTQQEDSAVYLCASSSRLHSGNTIYFGEGSWLTVV.

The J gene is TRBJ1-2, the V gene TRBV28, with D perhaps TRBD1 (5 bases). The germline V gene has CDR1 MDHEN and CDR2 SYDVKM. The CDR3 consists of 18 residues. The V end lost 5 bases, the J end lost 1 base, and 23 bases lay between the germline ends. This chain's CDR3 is CASSRGVGEVVINYGYTF. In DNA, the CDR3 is TGTGCCAGCAGTAGAGGGGTCGGGGAGGTCGTTATTAACTATGGCTACACCTTC.

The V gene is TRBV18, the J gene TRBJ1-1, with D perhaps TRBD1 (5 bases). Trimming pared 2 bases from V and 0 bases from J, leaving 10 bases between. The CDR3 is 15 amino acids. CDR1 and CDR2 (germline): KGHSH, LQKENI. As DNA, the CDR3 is TGTGCCAGCTCACCAGGGACGGCTATGAACACTGAAGCTTTCTTT. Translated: CASSPGTAMNTEAFF.

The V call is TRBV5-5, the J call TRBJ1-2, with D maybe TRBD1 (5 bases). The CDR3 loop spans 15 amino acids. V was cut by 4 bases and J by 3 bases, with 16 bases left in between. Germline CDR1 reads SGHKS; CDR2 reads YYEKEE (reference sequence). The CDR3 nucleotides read TGTGCCAGCAGCCCTGCCCCACAGGCTGACTATGGCTACACCTTC. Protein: CASSPAPQADYGYTF.

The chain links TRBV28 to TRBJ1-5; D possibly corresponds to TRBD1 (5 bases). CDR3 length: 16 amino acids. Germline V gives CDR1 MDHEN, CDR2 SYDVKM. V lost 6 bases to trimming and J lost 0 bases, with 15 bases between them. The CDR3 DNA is TGTGCCAGCAGCTCGAAAGGGACTTATAGCAATCAGCCCCAGCATTTT. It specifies CASSSKGTYSNQPQHF.

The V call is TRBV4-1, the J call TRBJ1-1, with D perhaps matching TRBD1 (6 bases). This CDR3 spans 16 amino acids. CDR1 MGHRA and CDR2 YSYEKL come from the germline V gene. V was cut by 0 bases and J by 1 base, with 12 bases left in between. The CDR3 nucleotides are TGCGCCAGCAGCCAAGATGGAAGGGGGGCGAACACTGAAGCTTTCTTT. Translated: CASSQDGRGANTEAFF.

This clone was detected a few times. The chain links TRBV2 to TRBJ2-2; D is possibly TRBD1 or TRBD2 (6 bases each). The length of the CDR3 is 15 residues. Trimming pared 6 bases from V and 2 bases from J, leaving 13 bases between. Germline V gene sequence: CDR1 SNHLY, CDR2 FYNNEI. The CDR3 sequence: CASRRGPANTGELFF. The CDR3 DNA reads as TGTGCCAGCAGACGGGGGCCAGCTAACACCGGGGAGCTGTTTTTT.

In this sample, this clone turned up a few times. This chain's CDR3 is CASSTQGTLEQYF. DNA of the CDR3: TGTGCCAGTAGTACCCAGGGGACACTAGAGCAGTACTTC. The chain employs TRBV19 and TRBJ2-7, with D perhaps TRBD1 (6 bases). Germline V CDR1 and CDR2: LNHDA, SQIVND (reference sequence). Between the trimmed V and J ends, which lost 4 bases and 7 bases, there was a span of 14 bases. This CDR3 region has 13 residues.